The 27 T cell receptor beta chains given below trace back to one sample, sequenced in a study of blood T cell repertoires in COVID-19. Profiled with immunoSEQ multiplex PCR; TCRdb holds only in-frame clones, not every one. The table has some 160,000 clones, roughly 90% seen once. Sequencing input: peripheral blood. All receptors come from a man in his 60s with acute or convalescent COVID-19.

V is TRBV6-5 and J is TRBJ1-6, with TRBD1 matching over 7 bases. V was pared by 6 bases and J by 6 bases, with 8 bases of the junction left unmatched. The V gene's germline CDR1 is MNHEY and CDR2 SVGAGI. The length of the CDR3 is 15 residues. The CDR3 protein is CASRRTGTGNSPLHF. DNA for the CDR3: TGTGCCAGCAGACGGACAGGAACGGGTAATTCACCCCTCCACTTT.

This chain joins TRBV19 and TRBJ2-6, with TRBD1 as a possible D gene (5 bases). The CDR3 sequence is 18 residues long. V was shortened by 4 bases and J by 0 bases, with 16 bases between the two germline ends. Germline values: CDR1 LNHDA, CDR2 SQIVND (reference sequence). CDR3 loop: CASSKIEYRSSGANVLTF. The CDR3 bases are TGTGCCAGTAGTAAGATTGAGTACAGGAGCTCTGGGGCCAACGTCCTGACTTTC. The full variable domain, in which reference TRBV19 and TRBJ2-6 provide the parts outside the CDR3, is DGGITQSPKYLFRKEGQNVTLSCEQNLNHDAMYWYRQDPGQGLRLIYYSQIVNDFQKGDIAEGYSVSREKKESFPLTVTSAQKNPTAFYLCASSKIEYRSSGANVLTFGAGSRLTVL.

The chain combines TRBV4-3 with TRBJ1-1, with 7 bases lining up with TRBD1. Germline CDR1 LGHNA, CDR2 YSLEER. V trimming: 4 bases; J trimming: 4 bases; junction bases outside the gene matches: 3. This CDR3 has 13 residues. The CDR3 nucleotides are TGCGCCAGCAGCCTGACAGGGACCACTGAAGCTTTCTTT. It translates to CASSLTGTTEAFF.

The chain uses TRBV6-2 or TRBV6-3 and TRBJ1-5; 9 bases are shared with TRBD1. The length of the CDR3 is 14 residues. Trimming cost V 6 bases and J 5 bases; bases outside gene matches: 5. The germline gives CDR1 MNHEY, CDR2 SVGEGT. CDR3 in DNA: TGTGCCAGCAGCTCAACAGGGGGCGATCAGCCCCAGCATTTT. Its translation: CASSSTGGDQPQHF.

This chain uses TRBV5-1 with TRBJ2-2, with D possibly matching TRBD2 (5 bases). Between the trimmed V and J ends, which lost 0 bases and 2 bases, there was a span of 8 bases. CDR1 is SGHRS and CDR2 is YFSETQ in the germline V gene. The CDR3 consists of 15 residues. CDR3 residues: CASSLDPSNTGELFF. CDR3 coding DNA: TGCGCCAGCAGCTTGGACCCTAGCAACACCGGGGAGCTGTTTTTT. Variable domain in full (rest from reference TRBV5-1 and TRBJ2-2): KAGVTQTPRYLIKTRGQQVTLSCSPISGHRSVSWYQQTPGQGLQFLFEYFSETQRNKGNFPGRFSGRQFSNSRSEMNVSTLELGDSALYLCASSLDPSNTGELFFGEGSRLTVL.

J is TRBJ1-1 and V is TRBV4-1, with TRBD1 as a possible D gene (6 bases). CDR3 length: 15 amino acids. The germline gives CDR1 MGHRA, CDR2 YSYEKL. V was clipped by 2 bases and J by 1 base, with 11 bases between them. The CDR3 protein is CASSQLQGRNTEAFF. In DNA form, the CDR3 reads TGCGCCAGCAGCCAACTACAGGGTAGGAACACTGAAGCTTTCTTT.

As regards this clone: The same CDR3 arises from other DNA sequences in this sample as well. V usage is TRBV5-1 and J usage is TRBJ1-1; D unclear. V was shortened by 0 bases and J by 1 base, with 4 bases between the two germline ends. The CDR3 is 13 amino acids. Germline assignment: CDR1 SGHRS and CDR2 YFSETQ. This CDR3 is CASSLAGNTEAFF. The CDR3 DNA reads as TGCGCCAGCAGCTTGGCAGGGAACACTGAAGCTTTCTTT.

The chain employs TRBV19 and TRBJ1-1; 7 bases fit TRBD1. CDR3 length equals 15 residues. V gave up 6 bases and J gave up 0 bases; unmatched junction bases: 7. Per germline, CDR1 LNHDA and CDR2 SQIVND (reference sequence). The CDR3 reads CASSLNRGMNTEAFF. CDR3 nucleotide sequence: TGTGCCAGTAGCTTAAACAGGGGTATGAACACTGAAGCTTTCTTT.

This clone was seen a few times. The gene calls are TRBV6-5 and TRBJ1-2, with TRBD1 matching 7 bases. This CDR3 comprises 15 residues. J was trimmed by 1 base and V by 6 bases; bases with no gene match: 8. Germline values: CDR1 MNHEY, CDR2 SVGAGI. For the CDR3, the DNA is TGTGCCAGCAGCGACCGTGGACAGGATAACTATGGCTACACCTTC. Amino acids: CASSDRGQDNYGYTF.

The genes are TRBV9 and TRBJ1-1; 7 positions agree with TRBD1. The germline V gene has CDR1 SGDLS and CDR2 YYNGEE. V dropped 6 bases and J dropped 1; count of bases not matched to a gene: 3. The CDR3 runs 13 residues. The CDR3 DNA sequence: TGTGCCAGCAACCCAGGGGGGAACACTGAAGCTTTCTTT. Protein sequence: CASNPGGNTEAFF.

V and J are TRBV12-3 or TRBV12-4 and TRBJ1-3; a weak D match, TRBD1 (5 bases). The germline V and J ends were trimmed by 8 bases and 2 bases, with 10 bases remaining between them. This CDR3 contains 13 residues. CDR3 sequence (DNA): TGTGCCAGCTCCCGGGGGGCTGGAAACACCATATATTTT. Protein sequence: CASSRGAGNTIYF.

The gene calls are TRBV7-9 and TRBJ1-2; weak D call: TRBD1 (5 bases). Germline V CDR1 and CDR2: SEHNR, FQNEAQ (reference sequence). This CDR3 is built from 14 residues. V was trimmed by 2 bases and J by 8 bases, leaving 15 bases between them. CDR3 residues: CASSLRGFESGYTF. In DNA form, the CDR3 reads TGTGCCAGCAGCTTACGGGGGTTCGAATCGGGCTACACCTTC.

The rearrangement joins TRBV14 to TRBJ1-3; D possibly corresponds to TRBD1 (5 bases). Trimming pared 5 bases from V and 0 bases from J, leaving 14 bases between. Germline assignment: CDR1 SGHDN and CDR2 FVKESK. CDR3 length: 16 amino acids. The DNA of the CDR3 is TGTGCCAGCAGCTTTCGGACGGGGGTCTCTGGAAACACCATATATTTT. Its translation: CASSFRTGVSGNTIYF.

V gene TRBV7-2 combines with J gene TRBJ1-6; D might be TRBD1 (5 bases). V was trimmed by 1 base and J by 7 bases, leaving 8 bases between them. CDR3 size: 14 residues. Germline V gene data show CDR1 as SGHTA and CDR2 as FQGNSA. CDR3 coding DNA: TGTGCCAGCAGCTTAGAGACAGCAAATTCACCCCTCCACTTT. The encoded protein is CASSLETANSPLHF.

V is TRBV2 and J is TRBJ2-7; D possibly corresponds to TRBD1 (6 bases). The V gene's germline CDR1 is SNHLY and CDR2 FYNNEI. CDR3 length: 13 residues. The CDR3 loop is CASSPGVIYEQYF. Here the CDR3 DNA reads TGTGCGAGTAGTCCAGGGGTGATCTACGAGCAGTACTTC.

As regards this clone: An end of the junction differs from the germline gene, which may be a read error. This chain uses TRBV3-1 (or the pseudogene TRBV3-2) with TRBJ1-1; tentatively, D is TRBD1 (6 bases). Per germline, CDR1 LGHDT and CDR2 YNNKEL (reference sequence). The CDR3 runs 11 residues. CDR3 sequence: CASRGADESFF. The CDR3 bases are TGTGCCAGCAGGGGGGCTGATGAATCTTTCTTT.

This chain links TRBV4-1 with TRBJ1-5, with no clear D. This CDR3 comprises 15 residues. Germline-derived CDR1 and CDR2 are MGHRA and YSYEKL. The ends were cut back, 3 bases at V and 5 bases at J, with 14 bases in the middle. The CDR3 DNA reads TGCGCCAGCAGCCATGTCGAGGGAGGGCATCAGCCCCAGCATTTT. This translates into CASSHVEGGHQPQHF.

The chain has TRBV6-4 and TRBJ1-6, with D possibly TRBD1 on 5 matching bases. The CDR3 has 15 amino acids. Germline V CDR1 and CDR2: MRHNA, SNTAGT. Trimming removed 10 bases at V and 0 bases at J, with 13 bases between. The CDR3 region is CATTDGGSYNSPLHF. CDR3 DNA sequence: TGTGCCACCACGGACGGGGGCTCCTATAATTCACCCCTCCACTTT.

The V and J genes are TRBV12-3 or TRBV12-4 and TRBJ1-2; D is uncertain. The CDR3 covers 13 residues. V lost 5 bases and J 2 bases, leaving 9 bases between the germline ends. Here the CDR3 reads CASSPPGNYGYTF. CDR3 nucleotide sequence: TGTGCCAGCAGTCCTCCGGGGAACTATGGCTACACCTTC.

This chain connects TRBV18 to TRBJ1-2; 7 nucleotides align to TRBD1. This CDR3 has 14 amino acids. The germline gives CDR1 KGHSH, CDR2 LQKENI. With 2 bases clipped from V and 4 bases from J, the junction kept 4 bases outside the gene matches. CDR3 loop: CASSPGQVGYGYTF. The CDR3 DNA is TGTGCCAGCTCACCAGGACAGGTCGGCTATGGCTACACCTTC.

CDR3 nucleotides: TGCGCCAGCAGCTCCGGGACAGGAATAAGCTACACCTTC. Translation gives CASSSGTGISYTF. This chain joins TRBV5-1 and TRBJ1-2; 8 bases align to TRBD1. The V and J ends lost 3 bases and 9 bases, in that order; junction bases with no gene match: 7. This CDR3 has 13 residues. The germline CDR1 and CDR2 sequences are SGHRS and YFSETQ.

V usage is TRBV7-9 and J usage is TRBJ1-2; possible D gene TRBD1, 5 bases. The CDR3 runs 12 residues. Germline V lookup: CDR1 SEHNR, CDR2 FQNEAQ (reference sequence). V lost 5 bases and J lost 3, with 7 bases in between. The CDR3 region has the DNA TGTGCCAGCAGCAGCAGGGACTATGGCTACACCTTC. This codes for CASSSRDYGYTF.

This clone was picked up one time. The chain is built from TRBV7-9 and TRBJ1-2; no reliable D call. CDR1 and CDR2 (germline): SEHNR, FQNEAQ (reference sequence). The length of the CDR3 is 13 residues. V lost 5 bases to trimming and J lost 6 bases, with 13 bases between them. As DNA, the CDR3 is TGTGCCAGCAGCCCGTACAGCCCTGATGGCTACACCTTC. This gives the protein CASSPYSPDGYTF.

V gene TRBV6-6 combines with J gene TRBJ1-5, with D uncertain. Germline-derived CDR1 and CDR2 are MNHNY and SVGAGI (reference sequence). The V gene lost 4 bases and the J gene lost 2 bases, with 6 bases spanning the gap. The CDR3 runs to 13 residues. This CDR3 reads CASSFRGNQPQHF. CDR3 sequence (DNA): TGTGCCAGCAGTTTTCGGGGCAATCAGCCCCAGCATTTT.

The V call is TRBV7-2, the J call TRBJ2-3, with 10 bases identical to TRBD2. J gave up 3 bases and V 5 bases, and 2 bases lay outside the gene matches. From germline, CDR1 is SGHTA and CDR2 FQGNSA. The CDR3 extends over 14 amino acids. The CDR3 nucleotides are TGTGCCAGCAGCGTGACTAGCGGGACAGATACGCAGTATTTT. This sequence encodes CASSVTSGTDTQYF.

The chain recombines TRBV30 with TRBJ1-2; perhaps TRBD1 as D (6 bases). The CDR3 spans 12 residues. Germline V CDR1 and CDR2: GTSNPN, SVGIG (reference sequence). The V gene lost 5 bases and the J gene lost 5 bases, with 12 bases spanning the gap. The CDR3 protein is CAWQGDIYGYTF. CDR3 in DNA: TGTGCCTGGCAAGGGGACATTTATGGCTACACCTTC.

This chain uses TRBV6-5 with TRBJ1-6; D remains unclear. Trimming left V 8 bases short and J 9 bases short, with 17 bases between. The V gene's germline CDR1 is MNHEY and CDR2 SVGAGI. This CDR3 spans 14 amino acids. In nucleotides, the CDR3 is TGTGCCAGCGGGCCCTCCGAAGTGAGTTCACCCCTCCACTTT. Amino acids: CASGPSEVSSPLHF.